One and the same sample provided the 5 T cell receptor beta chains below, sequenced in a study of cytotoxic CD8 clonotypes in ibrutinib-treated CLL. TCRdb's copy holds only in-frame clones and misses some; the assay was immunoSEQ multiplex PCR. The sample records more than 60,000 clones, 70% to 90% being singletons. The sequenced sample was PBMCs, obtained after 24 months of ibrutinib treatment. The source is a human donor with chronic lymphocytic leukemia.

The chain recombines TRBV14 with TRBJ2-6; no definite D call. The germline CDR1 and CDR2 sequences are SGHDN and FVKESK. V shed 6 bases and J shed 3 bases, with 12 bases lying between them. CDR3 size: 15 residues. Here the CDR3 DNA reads TGTGCCAGCAGACGCGGCGCTAGTGGGGCCAACGTCCTGACTTTC. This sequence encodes CASRRGASGANVLTF.

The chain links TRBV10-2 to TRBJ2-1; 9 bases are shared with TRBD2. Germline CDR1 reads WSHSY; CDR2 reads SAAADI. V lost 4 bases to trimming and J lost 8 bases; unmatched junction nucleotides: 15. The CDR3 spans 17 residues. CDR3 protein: CASSGSGRLAEADEQFF. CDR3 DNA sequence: TGCGCCAGCAGTGGAAGTGGGAGACTAGCGGAGGCCGATGAGCAGTTCTTC.

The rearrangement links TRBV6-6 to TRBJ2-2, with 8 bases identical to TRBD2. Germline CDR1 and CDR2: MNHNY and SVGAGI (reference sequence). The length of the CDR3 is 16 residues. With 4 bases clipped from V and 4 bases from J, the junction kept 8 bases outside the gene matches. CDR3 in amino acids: CASSSASGSGTGELFF. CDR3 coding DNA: TGTGCCAGCAGTTCGGCCAGCGGGAGCGGCACCGGGGAGCTGTTTTTT.

This CDR3 reads CASNPGGNSGNTIYF. CDR3 DNA sequence: TGTGCCAGCAACCCAGGGGGAAACTCTGGAAACACCATATATTTT. The rearrangement joins TRBV28 to TRBJ1-3, with 7 nucleotides matching TRBD1. V was clipped by 7 bases and J by 0 bases; unmatched bases: 6. CDR1 MDHEN and CDR2 SYDVKM come from the germline V gene. The CDR3 is 15 amino acids.

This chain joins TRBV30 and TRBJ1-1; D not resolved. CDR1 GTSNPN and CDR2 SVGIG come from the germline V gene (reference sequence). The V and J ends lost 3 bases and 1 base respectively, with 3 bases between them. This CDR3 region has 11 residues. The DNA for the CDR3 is TGTGCCTGGAGAAAGAACACTGAAGCTTTCTTT. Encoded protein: CAWRKNTEAFF.